The clone carrying this T cell receptor (beta chain) was counted only a few times. These data come from a study of blood T cell repertoires in COVID-19. The wider study: Spain, Italy and the United States supplied samples that represented acute and convalescent COVID-19. Nucleic acid was either cDNA or gDNA, and it came from T cells, B-cell-depleted T cells, or PBMCs.

Original data processing: Amplification with reference gene primers provided the estimates of nucleated cell counts. Some clones are missing from TCRdb's copy, which holds only in-frame ones; the method was immunoSEQ multiplex PCR. That table supplies the V and J calls and clone size; D and trimming were determined from the DNA. This sample has around 19,000 clones, with around 80% found just once. CDR1 is MNHEY, CDR2 SMNVEV, per germline (reference sequence). V dropped 0 bases and J dropped 7; count of bases not matched to a gene: 10. The CDR3 loop spans 16 amino acids. This receptor was obtained from a middle-aged man with active or convalescent COVID-19. V usage is TRBV27 and J usage is TRBJ1-2; TRBD1 matches 8 bases. Sample: peripheral blood. The CDR3 DNA reads as TGTGCCAGCAGTTTATCGGGTCAGGGGGCGATAAGTGGCTACACCTTC. Protein product: CASSLSGQGAISGYTF.